Sequencing of this T cell receptor beta chain was carried out in a study of blood T cell repertoires in COVID-19. Study-level information: Acute-phase and convalescent COVID-19 samples originated in the United States, Italy and Spain. PBMCs, B-cell-depleted T cells, or T cells were the source of the cDNA or gDNA that made up the material.

Authors' data handling: Reference gene primer amplification yielded estimated nucleated cell counts. Libraries were prepared by immunoSEQ multiplex PCR; TCRdb keeps only in-frame clonotypes and omits some of them. V, J and clone size are taken as reported in that table, and D and trimming were inferred from the DNA itself. This sample has around 290,000 clones, with about 87% found just once. CDR3 length: 15 residues. Germline values: CDR1 MNHEY, CDR2 SVGEGT. V lost 6 bases, J lost 0 bases, and 13 bases lay in between. This receptor was identified in a woman aged 50 to 65 who had recovered from COVID-19. The sequenced sample was peripheral blood. The chain couples TRBV6-2 or TRBV6-3 to TRBJ2-3; D is possibly TRBD1 (6 bases). The CDR3 loop reads CASSRDIASTDTQYF. The CDR3 coding sequence is TGTGCCAGCAGCCGGGACATAGCTAGCACAGATACGCAGTATTTT.